One sample yielded the 25 T cell receptor beta chains listed below, sequenced in a study of cytomegalovirus exposure and HLA in healthy donors. TCRdb keeps only in-frame clones here, not all; method: immunoSEQ multiplex PCR. This table has under 200,000 clones, about 81% appearing once. Sequencing was performed on PBMCs. These receptors were collected from a woman aged 30 to 39 in good health and CMV-seronegative.

V usage is TRBV7-9 and J usage is TRBJ2-7, with 8 bases fitting TRBD1. The CDR3 covers 14 residues. The V gene's germline CDR1 is SEHNR and CDR2 FQNEAQ (reference sequence). Unmatched junction bases numbered 6, after V lost 5 bases and J lost 3 bases. Here the CDR3 reads CASSHRGQGYEQYF. CDR3 nucleotides: TGTGCCAGCAGCCACCGTGGACAGGGCTACGAGCAGTACTTC. The full variable domain, rest sourced from reference TRBV7-9 and TRBJ2-7, is DTGVSQNPRHKITKRGQNVTFRCDPISEHNRLYWYRQTLGQGPEFLTYFQNEAQLEKSRLLSDRFSAERPKGSFSTLEIQRTEQGDSAMYLCASSHRGQGYEQYFGPGTRLTVT.

This CDR3 reads CASSPGGARETQYF. The CDR3 DNA reads as TGTGCCAGCAGCCCAGGGGGAGCGCGGGAGACCCAGTACTTC. The gene calls are TRBV6-5 and TRBJ2-5, with 7 bases that match TRBD1. CDR1 is MNHEY and CDR2 is SVGAGI in the germline V gene. Germline trimming cut 6 bases from V and 5 bases from J; bases unmatched to any gene: 9. This CDR3 is built from 14 residues.

The rearrangement joins TRBV4-1 to TRBJ1-4; 10 bases agree with TRBD1. Trimming cost V 8 bases and J 6 bases; bases outside gene matches: 9. This CDR3 is 15 amino acids long. Germline CDR1 and CDR2: MGHRA and YSYEKL. The CDR3 loop reads CASRRPGTGDEKLFF. As DNA, the CDR3 is TGCGCCAGCCGGCGCCCCGGGACAGGGGATGAAAAACTGTTTTTT.

This clone appeared a few times. The V and J genes are TRBV11-2 and TRBJ2-1; TRBD2 matches at 10 bases. Germline trimming cut 1 base from V and 6 bases from J; bases unmatched to any gene: 6. Germline-derived CDR1 and CDR2 are SGHAT and FQNNGV. This CDR3 contains 16 residues. DNA of the CDR3: TGTGCCAGCAGCTTAGGCCGCCTAGCGGGAGTCAATGAGCAGTTCTTC. The encoded protein is CASSLGRLAGVNEQFF.

The rearrangement links TRBV29-1 to TRBJ2-5; 7 bases match TRBD1. Unmatched junction bases numbered 8, after V lost 2 bases and J lost 5 bases. This CDR3 is 14 amino acids long. Germline lookup yields CDR1 SQVTM and CDR2 ANQGSEA. The CDR3 DNA reads TGCAGCGTTGAACCTAGGACAGGAAGGGAGACCCAGTACTTC. This codes for CSVEPRTGRETQYF.

The rearrangement uses TRBV6-5 and TRBJ2-2; D not certain. Germline V gene data show CDR1 as MNHEY and CDR2 as SVGAGI. The V and J ends lost 0 bases and 4 bases respectively, with 9 bases between them. The CDR3 length is 15 residues. The CDR3 DNA sequence: TGTGCCAGCAGTTACTCGGGCAGCTTCACCGGGGAGCTGTTTTTT. It translates to CASSYSGSFTGELFF.

The chain joins TRBV30 to TRBJ2-2, with 8 bases lining up with TRBD1. Germline V gene sequence: CDR1 GTSNPN, CDR2 SVGIG (reference sequence). The CDR3 runs to 16 residues. Trimming removed 6 bases from V and 1 base from J; junction bases left unmatched: 10. CDR3 in DNA: TGTGCCTGTCAACGTTCTACAGGGGGGAACACCGGGGAGCTGTTTTTT. Translating gives CACQRSTGGNTGELFF.

This clone was detected once. This chain joins TRBV18 and TRBJ1-2, with 7 nucleotides matching TRBD1. J was trimmed by 3 bases and V by 0 bases; bases with no gene match: 7. The CDR3 extends over 16 amino acids. Germline CDR1 and CDR2: KGHSH and LQKENI. This chain's CDR3 is CASSPPQGEFYYGYTF. In DNA, the CDR3 is TGTGCCAGCTCACCACCCCAGGGGGAATTCTACTATGGCTACACCTTC.

The rearrangement uses TRBV7-9 and TRBJ2-2, with 12 bases fitting TRBD1. The length of the CDR3 is 18 residues. CDR1 and CDR2 from the germline V gene are SEHNR and FQNEAQ (reference sequence). V gave up 0 bases and J gave up 4 bases; unmatched junction bases: 6. This CDR3 reads CASSLAKGTGGITGELFF. As DNA, the CDR3 is TGTGCCAGCAGCTTAGCAAAAGGGACAGGGGGCATCACCGGGGAGCTGTTTTTT.

The table lists this clone with many counts. V is TRBV25-1 and J is TRBJ1-2, with 9 positions matching TRBD1. The CDR3 totals 13 residues. CDR1 and CDR2 from the germline V gene are MGHDK and SYGVNS. With 3 bases clipped from V and 6 bases from J, the junction kept 2 bases outside the gene matches. For the CDR3, the DNA is TGTGCCAGCAGTGACGGGACAGGGAATGGCTACACCTTC. Its translation: CASSDGTGNGYTF.

The CDR3 sequence: CAIGGRTGEQYF. The CDR3 DNA reads as TGTGCCATAGGCGGGAGGACGGGCGAGCAGTACTTC. The chain uses TRBV11-1 and TRBJ2-7, with TRBD2 matching over 8 bases. V lost 10 bases to trimming and J lost 6 bases; unmatched junction nucleotides: 8. The CDR3 loop spans 12 amino acids. CDR1 SGHAT and CDR2 FQDESV come from the germline V gene (reference sequence).

V gene TRBV27 combines with J gene TRBJ2-7; possibly TRBD1 for D (6 bases). The V and J ends lost 2 bases and 4 bases respectively, with 9 bases between them. This CDR3 is built from 13 residues. Germline CDR1 and CDR2: MNHEY and SMNVEV (reference sequence). CDR3 sequence: CASSLGTFYEQYF. The CDR3 region has the DNA TGTGCCAGCAGTTTAGGGACATTTTACGAGCAGTACTTC.

This rearrangement joins TRBV2 to TRBJ1-1; a possible D gene is TRBD1 (6 bases). V lost 0 bases and J lost 4, with 9 bases in between. CDR3 length: 14 residues. CDR1 and CDR2 (germline): SNHLY, FYNNEI. The CDR3 here is CASSEAGRGTEAFF. The CDR3 bases are TGTGCCAGCAGTGAAGCGGGCAGGGGCACTGAAGCTTTCTTT.

This chain links TRBV18 with TRBJ1-2, with D unclear. Germline CDR1 KGHSH, CDR2 LQKENI. The CDR3 is 17 residues long. Deletions cut 1 base from V and 0 bases from J, with 15 bases between. The CDR3 nucleotides are TGTGCCAGCTCACCACTGGGCACAGCCCAATCTAACTATGGCTACACCTTC. Protein product: CASSPLGTAQSNYGYTF.

The rearrangement uses TRBV7-6 and TRBJ2-3, with a tentative D call TRBD2 (5 bases). The germline gives CDR1 SGHVS, CDR2 FNYEAQ. V was clipped by 4 bases and J by 2 bases, with 13 bases between them. The CDR3 length is 15 residues. This chain's CDR3 is CASSSNWGDTDTQYF. CDR3 nucleotides: TGTGCCAGCAGCTCGAATTGGGGAGACACAGATACGCAGTATTTT.

The CDR3 region has the DNA TGTGCCTGGACCCAGGCCGGGGAGCTGTTTTTT. This sequence encodes CAWTQAGELFF. The chain couples TRBV30 to TRBJ2-2, with no clear D. Trimming cost V 4 bases and J 6 bases, with 6 bases left between them. The CDR3 consists of 11 residues. Germline V gene data show CDR1 as GTSNPN and CDR2 as SVGIG (reference sequence).

The chain's CDR3 is CASSDGPGSGNTIYF. The CDR3 coding sequence is TGTGCCAGCAGTGACGGCCCGGGGTCTGGAAACACCATATATTTT. The J gene is TRBJ1-3, the V gene TRBV6-4; D unclear. The germline V gene has CDR1 MRHNA and CDR2 SNTAGT. The CDR3 spans 15 residues. V shed 2 bases and J shed 1 base, with 9 bases lying between them.

The chain employs TRBV18 and TRBJ2-5; tentatively, D is TRBD2 (5 bases). Trimming removed 5 bases from V and 2 bases from J, with 12 bases in between. This CDR3 spans 14 amino acids. Looked up from germline, CDR1 is KGHSH and CDR2 is LQKENI. CDR3: CASSSGIRQETQYF. CDR3 in DNA: TGTGCCAGCTCATCCGGGATAAGGCAAGAGACCCAGTACTTC.

The gene calls are TRBV2 and TRBJ2-2, with D tentatively TRBD1 (6 bases). Germline assignment: CDR1 SNHLY and CDR2 FYNNEI. V was pared by 6 bases and J by 7 bases, with 18 bases between. The CDR3 consists of 15 residues. As DNA, the CDR3 is TGTGCCAGCAGAGATACAACTTACAGGGACGGGGAGCTGTTTTTT. It translates to CASRDTTYRDGELFF.

The rearrangement joins TRBV18 to TRBJ2-2; 7 nucleotides agree with TRBD1. CDR3 length equals 16 residues. V gave up 3 bases and J gave up 1 base; unmatched junction bases: 5. Germline CDR1 reads KGHSH; CDR2 reads LQKENI. The CDR3 reads CASSPLGQLNTGELFF. The CDR3 DNA reads as TGTGCCAGCTCACCCCTGGGACAGCTGAACACCGGGGAGCTGTTTTTT.

The chain carries TRBV29-1 and TRBJ1-1; no firm D call. V lost 5 bases to trimming and J lost 1 base, with 14 bases between them. Per the germline V gene, CDR1 is SQVTM and CDR2 is ANQGSEA. The CDR3 is made up of 14 amino acids. CDR3 sequence (DNA): TGCAGCGTTCAACTTCTCGTCGCGAACACTGAAGCTTTCTTT. This codes for CSVQLLVANTEAFF.

This chain links TRBV21-1 with TRBJ2-7; TRBD1 reflects the table's D call only, with no check against the DNA. TRBV21-1 is a pseudogene. The CDR3 has 15 amino acids. The CDR3 sequence is CASSKGRTGGDEQYF. The CDR3 nucleotides read TGTGCCAGCAGCAAAGGGAGGACAGGGGGGGACGAGCAGTACTTC.

The chain combines TRBV2 with TRBJ2-1; 11 positions match TRBD2. The ends lost 5 bases at V and 4 bases at J; junction bases unmatched: 4. CDR3 length equals 15 residues. Germline loops: CDR1 SNHLY, CDR2 FYNNEI. The CDR3 here is CASSSGTSGYNEQFF. The CDR3 coding sequence is TGTGCCAGCAGTTCCGGGACTAGCGGTTACAATGAGCAGTTCTTC.

J is TRBJ2-2 and V is TRBV4-1; 14 bases align to TRBD2. Germline V gene lookup returns CDR1 MGHRA and CDR2 YSYEKL. This CDR3 region has 17 residues. V was clipped by 1 base and J by 7 bases; unmatched bases: 5. The DNA for the CDR3 is TGCGCCAGCAGCCAAGGTGGACTAGCGGGGGGACACGGGGAGCTGTTTTTT. Translating it yields CASSQGGLAGGHGELFF.

The chain joins TRBV5-4 to TRBJ2-7; a weak D match, TRBD1 (6 bases). Germline V gene data show CDR1 as SGHNT and CDR2 as YYREEE (reference sequence). V was trimmed by 2 bases and J by 2 bases, leaving 11 bases between them. The CDR3 spans 14 residues. This chain's CDR3 is CASSLSDSPYEQYF. Here the CDR3 DNA reads TGTGCCAGCAGCTTATCGGACAGCCCCTACGAGCAGTACTTC. Combining the CDR3 with reference TRBV5-4 and TRBJ2-7 gives the whole variable domain ETGVTQSPTHLIKTRGQQVTLRCSSQSGHNTVSWYQQALGQGPQFIFQYYREEENGRGNFPPRFSGLQFPNYSSELNVNALELDDSALYLCASSLSDSPYEQYFGPGTRLTVT.